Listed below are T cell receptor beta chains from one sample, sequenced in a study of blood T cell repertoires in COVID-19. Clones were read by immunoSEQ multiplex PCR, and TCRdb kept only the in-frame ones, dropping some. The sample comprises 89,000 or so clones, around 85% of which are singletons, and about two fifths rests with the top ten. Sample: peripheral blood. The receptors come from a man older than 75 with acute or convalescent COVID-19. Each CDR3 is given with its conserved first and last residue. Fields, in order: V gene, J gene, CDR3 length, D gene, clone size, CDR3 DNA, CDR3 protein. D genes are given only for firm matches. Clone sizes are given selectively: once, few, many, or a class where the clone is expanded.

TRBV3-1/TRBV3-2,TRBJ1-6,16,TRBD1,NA,TGTGCCAGCAGCTCACTCGGGACAGGCGTAGGGTCACCCCTCCACTTT,CASSSLGTGVGSPLHF
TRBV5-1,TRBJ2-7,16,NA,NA,TGCGCCAGCAGCTTTGGGGGTTGGGGGCTTATCTACGAGCAGTACTTC,CASSFGGWGLIYEQYF
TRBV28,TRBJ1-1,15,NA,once,TGTGCCAGCAGTTTATCCGCAGGGGAGGGCACTGAAGCTTTCTTT,CASSLSAGEGTEAFF
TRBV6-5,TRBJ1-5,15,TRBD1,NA,TGTGCCAGCAGCCCCTTACAGGGGGATAATCAGCCCCAGCATTTT,CASSPLQGDNQPQHF
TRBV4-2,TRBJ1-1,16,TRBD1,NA,TGTGCCAGCAGCCAAATCCTCCGGACAGGGGTCACTGAAGCTTTCTTT,CASSQILRTGVTEAFF
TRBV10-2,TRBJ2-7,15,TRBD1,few,TGCGCCAGCAGGGTCGGCCAGGGGGTCTCCTACGAGCAGTACTTC,CASRVGQGVSYEQYF
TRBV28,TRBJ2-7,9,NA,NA,TGTGCCACAGGGGTCGAGCAGTACTTC,CATGVEQYF
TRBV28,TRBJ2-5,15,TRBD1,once,TGTGCCAGCAAGCAAGGACAGGGGGCAAGAGAGACCCAGTACTTC,CASKQGQGARETQYF
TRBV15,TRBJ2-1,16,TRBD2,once,TGTGCCACCAGCAGAGAAGGGACTACCACCTACAATGAGCAGTTCTTC,CATSREGTTTYNEQFF
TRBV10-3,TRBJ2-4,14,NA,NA,TGTGCCATCAGTGAGTCTGGTAGCCAAAACATTCAGTACTTC,CAISESGSQNIQYF
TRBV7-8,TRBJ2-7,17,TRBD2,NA,TGTGCCAGCAGCCTCGCTAGTAGCGGGAGGGCCGCCCACGAGCAGTACTTC,CASSLASSGRAAHEQYF
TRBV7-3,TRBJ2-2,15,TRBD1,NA,TGTGCCAGCAGCTTAGACAGGGCGAACACCGGGGAGCTGTTTTTT,CASSLDRANTGELFF
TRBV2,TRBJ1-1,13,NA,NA,TGTGCCAGCAGTACGCAGGTGAACACTGAAGCTTTCTTT,CASSTQVNTEAFF
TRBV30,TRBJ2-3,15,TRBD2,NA,TGTGCCTGGGGGACTAGAAGGTCCTTCACAGATACGCAGTATTTT,CAWGTRRSFTDTQYF
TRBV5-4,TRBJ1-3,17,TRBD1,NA,TGTGCCAGCAGCCCGGGACAGCGCCCTTCCTCTGGAAACACCATATATTTT,CASSPGQRPSSGNTIYF
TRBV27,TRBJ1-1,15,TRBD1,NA,TGTGCCAGCAGTCGATGGGGGACAGGGGACACTGAAGCTTTCTTT,CASSRWGTGDTEAFF
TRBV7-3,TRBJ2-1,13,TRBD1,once,TGTGCCAGCAGCATGGACAGGGCTTATGAGCAGTTCTTC,CASSMDRAYEQFF
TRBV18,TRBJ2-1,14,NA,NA,TGTGCCAGCTCAGGGAGTCAGCGAAACGGGGATAAGTTCTTC,CASSGSQRNGDKFF
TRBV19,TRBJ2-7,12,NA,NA,TGTGCCAGTGGGCAGGGACTCAACGAGCAGTACTTC,CASGQGLNEQYF
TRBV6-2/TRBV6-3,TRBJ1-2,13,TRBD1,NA,TGTGCCAGCAGTGACACAGGGGGACGGGGCTACACCTTC,CASSDTGGRGYTF
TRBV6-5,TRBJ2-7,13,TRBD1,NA,TGTGCCAGCAGCCGAGACAGGGTCCACGAGCAGTACTTC,CASSRDRVHEQYF
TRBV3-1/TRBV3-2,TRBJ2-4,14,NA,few,TGTGCCAGCAGCCTTCGGGAGGCCAAAAACATTCAGTACTTC,CASSLREAKNIQYF
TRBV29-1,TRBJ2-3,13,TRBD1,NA,TGCAGCGCAAGATTTTCGGACAGGGTTGTGCAGTATTTT,CSARFSDRVVQYF
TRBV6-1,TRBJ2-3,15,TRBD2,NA,TGTGCCAGCAGTGAATTAGCGGGACCCACAGATACGCAGTATTTT,CASSELAGPTDTQYF
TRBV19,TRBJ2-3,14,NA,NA,TGTGCCAGCCATGTGGGGGGTCCACAAGATACGCAGTATTTT,CASHVGGPQDTQYF
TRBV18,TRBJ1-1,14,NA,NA,TGTGCCAGCTCACCACCATCGGTTTCCACTGAAGCTTTCTTT,CASSPPSVSTEAFF
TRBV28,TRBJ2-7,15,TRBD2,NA,TGTGCCAGCAGTCGGACTAGCGGGTTCTCCTACGAGCAGTACTTC,CASSRTSGFSYEQYF
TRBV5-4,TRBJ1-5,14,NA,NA,TGTGCCAGCAGCGCAGACACAAAAGATCAGCCCCAGCATTTT,CASSADTKDQPQHF
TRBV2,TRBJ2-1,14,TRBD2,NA,TGTGCCAGCAGCCTAGCGGGAGGGTTGAATGAGCAGTTCTTC,CASSLAGGLNEQFF
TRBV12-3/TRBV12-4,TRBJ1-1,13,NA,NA,TGTGCCAGCAGCCTAAAAATGAACACTGAAGCTTTCTTT,CASSLKMNTEAFF
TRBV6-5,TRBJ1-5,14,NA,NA,TGTGCCAGCAGTTACTCGAGACTAGATCAGCCCCAGCATTTT,CASSYSRLDQPQHF
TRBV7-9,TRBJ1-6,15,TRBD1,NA,TGTGCCAGCAGCCAAGGCCGACAGGGGCATTCACCCCTCCACTTT,CASSQGRQGHSPLHF
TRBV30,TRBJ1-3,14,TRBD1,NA,TGTGCCTGGAGGGGCCGGGACAGAATAAACACCATATATTTT,CAWRGRDRINTIYF
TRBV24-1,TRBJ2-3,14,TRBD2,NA,TGTGCCACCAACAGCGGGAGGGCCGCAGATACGCAGTATTTT,CATNSGRAADTQYF
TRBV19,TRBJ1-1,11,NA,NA,TGTGCCAGTAGGACTACAGGGCAGGCTTTCTTT,CASRTTGQAFF
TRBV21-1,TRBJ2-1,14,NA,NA,TGTGCCAGCAGCAAAGGGCACCCAGGGCATGAGCAGTTCTTC,CASSKGHPGHEQFF
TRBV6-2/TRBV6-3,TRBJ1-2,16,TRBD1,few,TGTGCCAGCAGTTACGGGGGACAGGGGAACCTCTATGGCTACACCTTC,CASSYGGQGNLYGYTF
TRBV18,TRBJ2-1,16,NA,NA,TGTGCCAGCTCACCGCTACGGAGCGCCTCCTCCACTGAGCAGTTCTTC,CASSPLRSASSTEQFF
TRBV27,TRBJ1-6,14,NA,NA,TGTGCCAGCAGTTTATTGGGCAGTAATTCACCCCTCCACTTT,CASSLLGSNSPLHF
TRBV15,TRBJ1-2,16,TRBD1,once,TGTGCCACCAGCAGATCAGACAGGGGGTACCTCTATGGCTACACCTTC,CATSRSDRGYLYGYTF
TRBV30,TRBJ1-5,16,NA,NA,TGTGCCTGGACCTCTCAGGGGAGAAATAGCAATCAGCCCCAGCATTTT,CAWTSQGRNSNQPQHF
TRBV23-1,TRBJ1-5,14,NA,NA,TGCGCCACCAGACCGGGTCTCGGCAATCAGCCCCAGCATTTT,CATRPGLGNQPQHF
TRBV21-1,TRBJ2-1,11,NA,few,TGTGCCAGCGATGAGACAGGGTGGGAGTTCTTC,CASDETGWEFF
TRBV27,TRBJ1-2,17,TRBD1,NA,TGTGCCAGCAGCCACACAGGGGGCGCCTCGGTTTTAGGTGGCTACACCTTC,CASSHTGGASVLGGYTF
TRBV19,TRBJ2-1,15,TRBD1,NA,TGTGCCAGTAGTATCCCTGGGACAGGGTGGGGTGAGCAGTTCTTC,CASSIPGTGWGEQFF
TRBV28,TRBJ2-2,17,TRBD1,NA,TGTGCCAGCAGTCCACGGCCTGGACAGGGAAACACCGGGGAGCTGTTTTTT,CASSPRPGQGNTGELFF
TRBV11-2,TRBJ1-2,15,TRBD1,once,TGTGCCAGCAGCGAAACACAGGGGCGCTCCTATGGCTACACCTTC,CASSETQGRSYGYTF
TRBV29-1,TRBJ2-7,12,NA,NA,TGCGCGACGGGACTTGGCCTCTACGAGCAGTACTTC,CATGLGLYEQYF
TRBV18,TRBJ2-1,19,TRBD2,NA,TGTGCCAGCTCACCCCTTGCGGGAGGGCCTATCGGGTCCTACAATGAGCAGTTCTTC,CASSPLAGGPIGSYNEQFF
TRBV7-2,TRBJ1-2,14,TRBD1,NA,TGTGCCAGCAGCATGGACAGGGCGAACTATGGCTACACCTTC,CASSMDRANYGYTF
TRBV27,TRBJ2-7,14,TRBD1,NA,TGTGCCAGCAGCTTGACAGGGGGCGCGGACGAGCAGTACTTC,CASSLTGGADEQYF
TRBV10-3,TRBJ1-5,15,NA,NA,TGTGCCATCAGTACGGGACACGATAGCAATCAGCCCCAGCATTTT,CAISTGHDSNQPQHF